The 9 T cell receptor beta chains listed next were all sequenced from one sample in a study of shared clonotypes between healthy human individuals. The method was immunoSEQ multiplex PCR; TCRdb's version includes in-frame clones alone and lacks a portion of them. Of 2 million to 3 million clones detected, 93% appear once; the ten largest clones hold 0.35% to 0.45%. The sample was naive CD4+ T cells from PBMCs. Described subset: CD45RA+ positively selected. The receptors originated from a young man in good health. Some clones in this sample may be carry-over from other donors' samples.

This clone was counted once. V gene TRBV11-2 combines with J gene TRBJ2-3, with TRBD1 matching over 11 bases. This CDR3 is 15 amino acids long. With 1 base clipped from V and 7 bases from J, the junction kept 4 bases outside the gene matches. The germline V gene has CDR1 SGHAT and CDR2 FQNNGV. In DNA form, the CDR3 reads TGTGCCAGCAGCTTAGCCGGGACAGGGGGTAATACGCAGTATTTT. Its translation is CASSLAGTGGNTQYF.

The V and J genes are TRBV5-1 and TRBJ2-5, with 13 positions matching TRBD2. CDR3 length: 17 residues. After removal of 4 bases from V and 2 bases from J, the junction contained 8 bases not matched to a gene. CDR1 and CDR2 from the germline V gene are SGHRS and YFSETQ. CDR3 DNA: TGCGCCAGCAGCCCGGGGGGACTAGCGGGGATACAAGAGACCCAGTACTTC. Its translation: CASSPGGLAGIQETQYF.

The J gene is TRBJ1-1, the V gene TRBV11-2, with a weak D call TRBD1 (6 bases). The ends were cut back, 3 bases at V and 0 bases at J, with 11 bases in the middle. The CDR3 is 15 amino acids. Germline V CDR1 and CDR2: SGHAT, FQNNGV. DNA for the CDR3: TGTGCCAGCAGCTTCTGGACAGTTATGAACACTGAAGCTTTCTTT. Translation: CASSFWTVMNTEAFF.

This chain joins TRBV28 and TRBJ2-2, with D possibly called TRBD1 or TRBD2 (6 bases each). The CDR3 contains 15 residues. The germline gives CDR1 MDHEN, CDR2 SYDVKM. Trimming shortened V by 3 bases and J by 6 bases, and 14 bases separated the two germline ends. The CDR3 reads CASSFGGHGAGELFF. CDR3 sequence (DNA): TGTGCCAGCAGTTTCGGGGGACACGGGGCCGGGGAGCTGTTTTTT.

V gene TRBV7-9 combines with J gene TRBJ1-6, with 8 bases that match TRBD1. V shed 3 bases, J shed 7 bases, and the junction held 5 bases outside the gene matches. Germline assignment: CDR1 SEHNR and CDR2 FQNEAQ (reference sequence). The CDR3 is made up of 15 amino acids. CDR3 bases: TGTGCCAGCAGCTTGGACAGGGTCGGAAATTCACCCCTCCACTTT. Translated, it gives CASSLDRVGNSPLHF.

The sample holds a few counts of this clone. The junction departs from the called germline gene at one end, perhaps through a read error. The rearrangement joins TRBV18 to TRBJ2-3; possibly TRBD2 for D (6 bases). The CDR3 is 15 residues long. Germline V gene sequence: CDR1 KGHSH, CDR2 LQKENI. CDR3 protein: CASSPGLDTVTEGYF. The CDR3 nucleotides are TGTGCCAGCTCACCGGGACTCGATACCGTCACAGAGGGGTACTTT.

V is TRBV7-2 and J is TRBJ2-7, with D possibly called TRBD1 or TRBD2 (6 bases each). Germline values: CDR1 SGHTA, CDR2 FQGNSA. V was clipped by 1 base and J by 2 bases, with 12 bases between them. The CDR3 has 15 amino acids. The CDR3 spells CASSLGYGGTYEQYF. The CDR3 DNA sequence: TGTGCCAGCAGCTTAGGGTACGGGGGCACCTACGAGCAGTACTTC.

The V gene is TRBV7-6, the J gene TRBJ2-5, with TRBD2 identical over 14 bases. Germline CDR1 reads SGHVS; CDR2 reads FNYEAQ. V gave up 5 bases and J gave up 5 bases; unmatched junction bases: 10. The CDR3 sequence is 17 residues long. The CDR3 loop reads CASSGTGTSGSGETQYF. DNA of the CDR3: TGTGCCAGCAGCGGTACCGGGACTAGCGGGAGTGGGGAGACCCAGTACTTC.

The rearrangement uses TRBV5-4 and TRBJ1-6; TRBD1 aligns across 7 bases. J was trimmed by 7 bases and V by 1 base; bases with no gene match: 5. Germline assignment: CDR1 SGHNT and CDR2 YYREEE (reference sequence). The CDR3 totals 15 residues. CDR3 DNA sequence: TGTGCCAGCAGCTTGCAGGGGGGGTTGAATTCACCCCTCCACTTT. Its protein is CASSLQGGLNSPLHF.